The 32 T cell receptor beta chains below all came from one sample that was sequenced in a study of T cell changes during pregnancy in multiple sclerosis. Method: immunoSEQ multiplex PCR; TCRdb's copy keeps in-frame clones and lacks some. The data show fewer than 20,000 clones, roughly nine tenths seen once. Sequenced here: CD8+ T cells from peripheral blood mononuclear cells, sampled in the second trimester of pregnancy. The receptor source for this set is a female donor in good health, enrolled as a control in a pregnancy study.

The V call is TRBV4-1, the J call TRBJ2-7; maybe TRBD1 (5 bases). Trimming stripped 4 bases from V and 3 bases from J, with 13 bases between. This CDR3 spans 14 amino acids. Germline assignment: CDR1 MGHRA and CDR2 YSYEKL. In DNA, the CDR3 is TGCGCCAGCAGCCCGGCAGGGTTTAGCTACGAGCAGTACTTC. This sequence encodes CASSPAGFSYEQYF.

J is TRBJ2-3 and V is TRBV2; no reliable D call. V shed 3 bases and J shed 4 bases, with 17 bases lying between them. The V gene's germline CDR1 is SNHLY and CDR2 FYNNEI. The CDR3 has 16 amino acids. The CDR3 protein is CASSDVFEVSPDTQYF. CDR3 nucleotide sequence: TGTGCCAGCAGTGACGTTTTCGAGGTTAGCCCAGATACGCAGTATTTT.

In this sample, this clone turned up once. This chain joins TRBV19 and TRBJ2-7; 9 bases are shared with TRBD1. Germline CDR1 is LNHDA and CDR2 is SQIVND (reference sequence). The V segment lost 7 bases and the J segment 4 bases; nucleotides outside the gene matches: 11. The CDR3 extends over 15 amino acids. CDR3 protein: CASTAGTGPSYEQYF. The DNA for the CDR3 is TGTGCCAGTACCGCCGGGACAGGGCCTTCTTACGAGCAGTACTTC.

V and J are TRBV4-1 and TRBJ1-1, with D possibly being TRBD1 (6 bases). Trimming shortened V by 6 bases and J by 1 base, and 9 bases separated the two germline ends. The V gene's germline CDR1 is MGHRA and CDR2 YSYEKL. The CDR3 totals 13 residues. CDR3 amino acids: CASSTGWNTEAFF. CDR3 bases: TGCGCCAGCAGTACAGGGTGGAACACTGAAGCTTTCTTT.

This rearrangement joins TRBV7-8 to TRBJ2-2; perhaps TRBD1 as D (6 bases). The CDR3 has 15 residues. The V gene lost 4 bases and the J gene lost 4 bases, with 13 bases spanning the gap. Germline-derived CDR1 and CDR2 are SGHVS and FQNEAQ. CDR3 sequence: CASSYPTGPTGELFF. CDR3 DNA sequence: TGTGCCAGCAGCTACCCGACAGGCCCCACCGGGGAGCTGTTTTTT. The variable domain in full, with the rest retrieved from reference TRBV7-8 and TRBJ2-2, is GAGVSQSPRYKVAKRGQDVALRCDPISGHVSLFWYQQALGQGPEFLTYFQNEAQLDKSGLPSDRFFAERPEGSVSTLKIQRTQQEDSAVYLCASSYPTGPTGELFFGEGSRLTVL.

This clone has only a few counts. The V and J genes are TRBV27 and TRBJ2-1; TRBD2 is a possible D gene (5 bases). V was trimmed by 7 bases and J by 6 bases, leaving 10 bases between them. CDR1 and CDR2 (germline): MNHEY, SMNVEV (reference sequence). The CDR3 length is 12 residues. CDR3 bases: TGTGCCAGCACGGCTAGCCCCAATGAGCAGTTCTTC. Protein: CASTASPNEQFF.

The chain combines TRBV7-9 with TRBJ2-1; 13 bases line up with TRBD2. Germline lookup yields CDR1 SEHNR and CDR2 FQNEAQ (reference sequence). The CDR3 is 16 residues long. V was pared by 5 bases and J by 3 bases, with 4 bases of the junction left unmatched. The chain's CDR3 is CASSPRLAGGYNEQFF. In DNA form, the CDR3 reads TGTGCCAGCAGCCCCCGACTAGCGGGAGGCTACAATGAGCAGTTCTTC. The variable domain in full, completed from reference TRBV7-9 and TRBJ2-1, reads DTGVSQNPRHKITKRGQNVTFRCDPISEHNRLYWYRQTLGQGPEFLTYFQNEAQLEKSRLLSDRFSAERPKGSFSTLEIQRTEQGDSAMYLCASSPRLAGGYNEQFFGPGTRLTVL.

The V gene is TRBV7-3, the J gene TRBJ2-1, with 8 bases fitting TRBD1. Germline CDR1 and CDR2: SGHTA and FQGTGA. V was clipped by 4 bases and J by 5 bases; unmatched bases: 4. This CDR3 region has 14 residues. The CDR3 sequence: CASSSGTGNNEQFF. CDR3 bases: TGTGCCAGCAGCTCCGGGACAGGAAACAATGAGCAGTTCTTC.

Here the CDR3 DNA reads TGTGCCAGCAGCCCAGCGCGGGGCGCTGAAGCTTTCTTT. Translating it yields CASSPARGAEAFF. This chain joins TRBV5-5 and TRBJ1-1; weak D call: TRBD1 (5 bases). CDR3 length: 13 amino acids. V lost 4 bases and J 6 bases, leaving 13 bases between the germline ends. Germline V CDR1 and CDR2: SGHKS, YYEKEE (reference sequence). Full variable domain (missing parts from reference TRBV5-5 and TRBJ1-1): DAGVTQSPTHLIKTRGQQVTLRCSPISGHKSVSWYQQVLGQGPQFIFQYYEKEERGRGNFPDRFSARQFPNYSSELNVNALLLGDSALYLCASSPARGAEAFFGQGTRLTVV.

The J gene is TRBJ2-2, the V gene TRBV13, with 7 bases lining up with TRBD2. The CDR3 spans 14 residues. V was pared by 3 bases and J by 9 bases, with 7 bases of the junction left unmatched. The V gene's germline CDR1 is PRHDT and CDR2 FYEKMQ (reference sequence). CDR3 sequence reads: CASSLRGTNRELFF. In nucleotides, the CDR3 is TGTGCCAGCAGCTTGAGAGGGACTAACCGGGAGCTGTTTTTT.

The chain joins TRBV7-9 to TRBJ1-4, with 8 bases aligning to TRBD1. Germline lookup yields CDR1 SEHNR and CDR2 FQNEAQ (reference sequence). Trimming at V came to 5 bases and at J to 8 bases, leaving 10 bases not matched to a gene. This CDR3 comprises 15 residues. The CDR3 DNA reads TGTGCCAGCAGCCTAACCCAGGGGGCAGGAGAAAAACTGTTTTTT. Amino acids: CASSLTQGAGEKLFF.

The CDR3 sequence is CASSETGPTGELFF. CDR3 bases: TGTGCCAGCAGTGAAACAGGGCCCACCGGGGAGCTGTTTTTT. The V gene is TRBV6-4, the J gene TRBJ2-2; a possible D gene is TRBD1 (6 bases). Germline V gene sequence: CDR1 MRHNA, CDR2 SNTAGT. Trimming pared 3 bases from V and 4 bases from J, leaving 9 bases between. This CDR3 has 14 amino acids.

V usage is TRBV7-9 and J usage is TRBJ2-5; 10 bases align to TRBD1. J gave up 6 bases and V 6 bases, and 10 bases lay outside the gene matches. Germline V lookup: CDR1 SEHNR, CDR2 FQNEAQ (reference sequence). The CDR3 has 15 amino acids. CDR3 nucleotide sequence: TGTGCCAGCAGTCCGGAGGGGACAGGGGCTCAGACCCAGTACTTC. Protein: CASSPEGTGAQTQYF.

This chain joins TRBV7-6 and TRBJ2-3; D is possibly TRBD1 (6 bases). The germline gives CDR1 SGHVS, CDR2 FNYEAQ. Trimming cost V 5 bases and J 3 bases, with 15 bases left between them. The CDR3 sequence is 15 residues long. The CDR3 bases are TGTGCCAGCAGCCGTTTGACAGGAGTTACAGATACGCAGTATTTT. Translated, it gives CASSRLTGVTDTQYF.

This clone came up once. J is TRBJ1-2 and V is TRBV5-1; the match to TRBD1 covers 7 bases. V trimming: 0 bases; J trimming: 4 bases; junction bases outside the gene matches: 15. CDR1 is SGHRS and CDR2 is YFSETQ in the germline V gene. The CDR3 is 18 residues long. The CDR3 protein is CASSLEGGAFWGSYGYTF. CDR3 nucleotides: TGCGCCAGCAGCTTGGAAGGGGGCGCGTTCTGGGGTAGCTATGGCTACACCTTC.

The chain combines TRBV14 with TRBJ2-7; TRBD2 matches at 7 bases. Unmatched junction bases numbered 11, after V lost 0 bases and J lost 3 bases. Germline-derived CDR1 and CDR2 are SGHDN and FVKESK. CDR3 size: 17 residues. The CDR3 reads CASSQDPPSGRLYEQYF. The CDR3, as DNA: TGTGCCAGCAGCCAAGATCCACCTAGCGGCAGACTCTACGAGCAGTACTTC.

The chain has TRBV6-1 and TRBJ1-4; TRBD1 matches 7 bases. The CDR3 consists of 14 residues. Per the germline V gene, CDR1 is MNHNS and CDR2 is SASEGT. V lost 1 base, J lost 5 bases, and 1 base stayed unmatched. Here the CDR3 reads CASSEGTGNEKLFF. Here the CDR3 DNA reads TGTGCCAGCAGTGAAGGGACAGGCAATGAAAAACTGTTTTTT.

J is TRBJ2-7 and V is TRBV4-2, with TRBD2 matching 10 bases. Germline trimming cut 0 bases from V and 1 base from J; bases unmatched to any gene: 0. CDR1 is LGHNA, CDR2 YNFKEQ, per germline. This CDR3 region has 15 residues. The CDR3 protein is CASSQETSGSYEQYF. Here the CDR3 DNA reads TGTGCCAGCAGCCAAGAGACTAGCGGGTCCTACGAGCAGTACTTC.

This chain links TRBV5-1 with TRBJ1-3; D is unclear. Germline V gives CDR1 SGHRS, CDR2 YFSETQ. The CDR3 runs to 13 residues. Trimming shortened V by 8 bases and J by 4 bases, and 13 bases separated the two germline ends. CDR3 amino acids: CASAESGGNTIYF. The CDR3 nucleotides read TGCGCCAGTGCTGAGTCGGGGGGAAACACCATATATTTT.

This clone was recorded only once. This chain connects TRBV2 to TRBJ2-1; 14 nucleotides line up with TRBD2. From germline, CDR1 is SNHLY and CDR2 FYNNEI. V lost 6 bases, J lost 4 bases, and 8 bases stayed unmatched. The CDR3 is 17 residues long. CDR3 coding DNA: TGTGCCAGCAGGGAGACTAGCGGGGGGGTAAGGTACAATGAGCAGTTCTTC. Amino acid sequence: CASRETSGGVRYNEQFF. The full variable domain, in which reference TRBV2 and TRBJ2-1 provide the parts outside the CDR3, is EPEVTQTPSHQVTQMGQEVILRCVPISNHLYFYWYRQILGQKVEFLVSFYNNEISEKSEIFDDQFSVERPDGSNFTLKIRSTKLEDSAMYFCASRETSGGVRYNEQFFGPGTRLTVL.

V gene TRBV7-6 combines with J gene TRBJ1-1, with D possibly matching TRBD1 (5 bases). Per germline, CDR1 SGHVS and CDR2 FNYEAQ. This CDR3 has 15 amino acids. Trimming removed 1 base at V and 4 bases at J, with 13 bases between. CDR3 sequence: CASSLEAEQVTEAFF. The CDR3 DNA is TGTGCCAGCAGCTTAGAGGCAGAACAGGTCACTGAAGCTTTCTTT. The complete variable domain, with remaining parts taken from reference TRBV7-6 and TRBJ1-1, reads GAGVSQSPRYKVTKRGQDVALRCDPISGHVSLYWYRQALGQGPEFLTYFNYEAQQDKSGLPNDRFSAERPEGSISTLTIQRTEQRDSAMYRCASSLEAEQVTEAFFGQGTRLTVV.

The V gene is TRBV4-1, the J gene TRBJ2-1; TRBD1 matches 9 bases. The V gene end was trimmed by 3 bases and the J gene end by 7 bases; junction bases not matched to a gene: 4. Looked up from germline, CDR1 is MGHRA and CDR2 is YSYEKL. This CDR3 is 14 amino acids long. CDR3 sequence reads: CASSHGDRENEQFF. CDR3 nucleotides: TGCGCCAGCAGCCATGGGGACAGGGAGAATGAGCAGTTCTTC.

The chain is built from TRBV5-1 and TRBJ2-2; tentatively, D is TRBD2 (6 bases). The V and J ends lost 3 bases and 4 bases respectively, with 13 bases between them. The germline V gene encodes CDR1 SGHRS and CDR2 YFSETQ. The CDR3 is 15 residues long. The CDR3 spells CASSWTTGTTGELFF. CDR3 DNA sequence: TGCGCCAGCAGCTGGACTACGGGAACCACCGGGGAGCTGTTTTTT.

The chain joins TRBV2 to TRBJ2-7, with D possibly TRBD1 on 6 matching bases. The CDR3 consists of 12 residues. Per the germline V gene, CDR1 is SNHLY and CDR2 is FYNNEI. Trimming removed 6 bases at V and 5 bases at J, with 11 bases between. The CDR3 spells CASRHRAHEQYF. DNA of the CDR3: TGTGCCAGCAGACACAGGGCCCACGAGCAGTACTTC.

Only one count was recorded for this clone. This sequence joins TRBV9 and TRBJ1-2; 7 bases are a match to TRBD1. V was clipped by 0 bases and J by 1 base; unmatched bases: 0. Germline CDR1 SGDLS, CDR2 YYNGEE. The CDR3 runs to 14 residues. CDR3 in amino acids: CASSVGDSNYGYTF. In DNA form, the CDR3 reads TGTGCCAGCAGCGTAGGGGACAGTAACTATGGCTACACCTTC. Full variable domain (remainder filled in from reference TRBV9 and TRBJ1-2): DSGVTQTPKHLITATGQRVTLRCSPRSGDLSVYWYQQSLDQGLQFLIQYYNGEERAKGNILERFSAQQFPDLHSELNLSSLELGDSALYFCASSVGDSNYGYTFGSGTRLTVV.

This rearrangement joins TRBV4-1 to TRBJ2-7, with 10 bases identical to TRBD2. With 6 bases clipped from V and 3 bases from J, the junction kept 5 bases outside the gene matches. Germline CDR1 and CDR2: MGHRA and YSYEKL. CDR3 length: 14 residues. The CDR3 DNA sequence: TGCGCCAGCAGTCTAAGCGGGGGGGACTACGAGCAGTACTTC. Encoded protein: CASSLSGGDYEQYF.

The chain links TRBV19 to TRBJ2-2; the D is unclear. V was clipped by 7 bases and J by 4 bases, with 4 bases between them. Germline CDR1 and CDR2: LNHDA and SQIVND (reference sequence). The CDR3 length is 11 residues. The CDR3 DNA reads TGTGCCAGTACGGGCACCGGGGAGCTGTTTTTT. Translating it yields CASTGTGELFF. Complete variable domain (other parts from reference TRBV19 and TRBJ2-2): DGGITQSPKYLFRKEGQNVTLSCEQNLNHDAMYWYRQDPGQGLRLIYYSQIVNDFQKGDIAEGYSVSREKKESFPLTVTSAQKNPTAFYLCASTGTGELFFGEGSRLTVL.

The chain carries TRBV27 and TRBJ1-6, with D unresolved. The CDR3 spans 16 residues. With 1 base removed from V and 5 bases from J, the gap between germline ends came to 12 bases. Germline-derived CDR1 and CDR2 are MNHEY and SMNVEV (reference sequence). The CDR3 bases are TGTGCCAGCAGTTTATATGGCGGTAGCCATAATTCACCCCTCCACTTT. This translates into CASSLYGGSHNSPLHF.

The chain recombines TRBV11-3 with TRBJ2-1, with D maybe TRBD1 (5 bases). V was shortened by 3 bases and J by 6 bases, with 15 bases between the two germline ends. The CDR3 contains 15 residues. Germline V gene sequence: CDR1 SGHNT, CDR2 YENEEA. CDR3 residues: CASSFAGDTGNEQFF. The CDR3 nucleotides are TGTGCCAGCAGCTTCGCTGGTGACACAGGCAATGAGCAGTTCTTC.

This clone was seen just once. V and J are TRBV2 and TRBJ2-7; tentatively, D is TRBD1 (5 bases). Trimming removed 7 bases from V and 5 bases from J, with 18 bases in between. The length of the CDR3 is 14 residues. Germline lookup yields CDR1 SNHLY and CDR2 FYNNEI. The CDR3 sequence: CASKTWAGKHEQYF. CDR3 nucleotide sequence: TGTGCCAGCAAAACCTGGGCAGGGAAGCACGAGCAGTACTTC.

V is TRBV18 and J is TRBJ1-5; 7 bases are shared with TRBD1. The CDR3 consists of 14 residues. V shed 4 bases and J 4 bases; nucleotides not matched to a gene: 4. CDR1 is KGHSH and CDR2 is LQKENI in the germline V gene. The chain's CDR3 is CASSLRGPNQPQHF. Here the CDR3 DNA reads TGTGCCAGCTCACTAAGGGGGCCAAATCAGCCCCAGCATTTT.

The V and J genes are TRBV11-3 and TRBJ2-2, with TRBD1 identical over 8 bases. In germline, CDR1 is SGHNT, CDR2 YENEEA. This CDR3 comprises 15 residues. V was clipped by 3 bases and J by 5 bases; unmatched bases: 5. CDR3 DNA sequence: TGTGCCAGCAGCTTTGACAGGGGAGGAACCGGGGAGCTGTTTTTT. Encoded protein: CASSFDRGGTGELFF. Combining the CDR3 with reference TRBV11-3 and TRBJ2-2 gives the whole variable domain EAGVVQSPRYKIIEKKQPVAFWCNPISGHNTLYWYLQNLGQGPELLIRYENEEAVDDSQLPKDRFSAERLKGVDSTLKIQPAELGDSAVYLCASSFDRGGTGELFFGEGSRLTVL.